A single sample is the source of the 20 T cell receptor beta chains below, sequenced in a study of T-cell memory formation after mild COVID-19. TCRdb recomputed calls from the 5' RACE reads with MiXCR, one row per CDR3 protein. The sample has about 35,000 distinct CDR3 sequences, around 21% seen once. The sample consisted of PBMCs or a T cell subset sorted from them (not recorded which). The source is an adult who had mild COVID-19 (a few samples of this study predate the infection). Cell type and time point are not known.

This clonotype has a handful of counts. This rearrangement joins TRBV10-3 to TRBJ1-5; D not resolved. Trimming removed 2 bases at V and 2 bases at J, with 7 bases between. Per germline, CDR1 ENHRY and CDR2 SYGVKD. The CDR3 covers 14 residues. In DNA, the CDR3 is TGTGCCATCAGTGAGGGGATCGGCAATCAGCCCCAGCATTTT. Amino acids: CAISEGIGNQPQHF.

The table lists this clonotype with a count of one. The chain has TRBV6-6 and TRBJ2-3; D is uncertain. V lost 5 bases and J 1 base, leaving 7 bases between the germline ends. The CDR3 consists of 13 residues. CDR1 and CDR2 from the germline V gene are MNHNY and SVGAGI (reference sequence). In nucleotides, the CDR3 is TGTGCCAGCAGTCACGACGGCACAGATACGCAGTATTTT. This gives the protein CASSHDGTDTQYF.

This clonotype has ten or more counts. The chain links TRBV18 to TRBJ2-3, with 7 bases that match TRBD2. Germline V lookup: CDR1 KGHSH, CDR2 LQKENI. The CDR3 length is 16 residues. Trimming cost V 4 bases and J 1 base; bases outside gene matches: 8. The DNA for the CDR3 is TGTGCCAGCTCACGTGGGAGGGCCCCAGGCACAGATACGCAGTATTTT. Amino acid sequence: CASSRGRAPGTDTQYF.

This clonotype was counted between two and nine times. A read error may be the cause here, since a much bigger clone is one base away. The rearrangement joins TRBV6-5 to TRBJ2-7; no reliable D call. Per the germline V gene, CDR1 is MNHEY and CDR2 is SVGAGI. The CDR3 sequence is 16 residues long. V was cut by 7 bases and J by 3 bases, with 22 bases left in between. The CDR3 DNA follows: TGTGCCAGCATTCACTCCTGGAGTCGGAGTCACTACGAGCAGTACTTC. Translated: CASIHSWSRSHYEQYF.

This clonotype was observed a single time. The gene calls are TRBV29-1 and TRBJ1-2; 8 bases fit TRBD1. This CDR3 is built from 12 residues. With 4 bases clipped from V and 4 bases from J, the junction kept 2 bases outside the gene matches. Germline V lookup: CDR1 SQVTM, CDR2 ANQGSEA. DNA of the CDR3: TGCAGCGTTGCGGACAGGGCCTATGGCTACACCTTC. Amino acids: CSVADRAYGYTF. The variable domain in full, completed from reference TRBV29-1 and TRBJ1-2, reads SAVISQKPSRDICQRGTSLTIQCQVDSQVTMMFWYRQQPGQSLTLIATANQGSEATYESGFVIDKFPISRPNLTFSTLTVSNMSPEDSSIYLCSVADRAYGYTFGSGTRLTVV.

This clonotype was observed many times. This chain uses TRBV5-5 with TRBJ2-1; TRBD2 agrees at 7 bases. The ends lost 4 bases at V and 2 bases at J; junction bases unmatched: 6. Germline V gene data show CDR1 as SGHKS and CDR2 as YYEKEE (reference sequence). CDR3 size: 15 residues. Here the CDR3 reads CASSALSGAYNEQFF. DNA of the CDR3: TGTGCCAGCAGCGCTCTAAGCGGGGCCTACAATGAGCAGTTCTTC.

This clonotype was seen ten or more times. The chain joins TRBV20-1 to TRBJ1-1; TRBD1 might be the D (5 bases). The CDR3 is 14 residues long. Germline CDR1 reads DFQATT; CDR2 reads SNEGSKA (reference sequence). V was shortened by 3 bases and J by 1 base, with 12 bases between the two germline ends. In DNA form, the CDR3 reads TGCAGTGCTAGGGGAGGGACGGCGAACACTGAAGCTTTCTTT. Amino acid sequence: CSARGGTANTEAFF.

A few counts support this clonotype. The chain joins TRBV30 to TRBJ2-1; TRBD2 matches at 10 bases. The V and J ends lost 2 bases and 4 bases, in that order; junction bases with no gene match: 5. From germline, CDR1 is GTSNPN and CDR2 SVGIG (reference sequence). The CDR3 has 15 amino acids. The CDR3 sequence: CAWSTGLAAYNEQFF. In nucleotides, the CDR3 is TGTGCCTGGAGTACCGGACTAGCGGCTTACAATGAGCAGTTCTTC.

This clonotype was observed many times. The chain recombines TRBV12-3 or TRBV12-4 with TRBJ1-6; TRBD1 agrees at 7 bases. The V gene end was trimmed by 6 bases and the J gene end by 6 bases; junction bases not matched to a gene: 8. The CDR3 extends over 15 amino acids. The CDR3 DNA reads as TGTGCCAGCAGGGGACAGAGTCTTGCTAATTCACCCCTCCACTTT. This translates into CASRGQSLANSPLHF.

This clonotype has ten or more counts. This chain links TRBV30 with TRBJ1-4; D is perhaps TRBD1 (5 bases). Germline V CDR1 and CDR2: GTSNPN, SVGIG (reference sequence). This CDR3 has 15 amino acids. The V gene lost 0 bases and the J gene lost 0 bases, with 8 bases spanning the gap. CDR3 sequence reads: CAWSVGHSTNEKLFF. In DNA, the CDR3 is TGTGCCTGGAGTGTCGGACACTCAACTAATGAAAAACTGTTTTTT.

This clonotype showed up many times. CDR3 loop: CASSRAGGKETQYF. The CDR3 nucleotides read TGTGCCAGCAGCCGAGCGGGAGGTAAAGAGACCCAGTACTTC. J is TRBJ2-5 and V is TRBV12-3 or TRBV12-4; TRBD2 matches 9 bases. The junction had 5 bases not matched to a gene; V was cut back by 6 bases and J by 3 bases. The CDR3 is made up of 14 amino acids.

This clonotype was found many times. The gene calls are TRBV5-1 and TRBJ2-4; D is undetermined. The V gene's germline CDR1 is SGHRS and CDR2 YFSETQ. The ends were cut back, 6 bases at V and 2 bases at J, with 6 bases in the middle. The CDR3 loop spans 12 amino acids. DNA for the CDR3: TGCGCCAGCAAGAGTTCCAAAAACATTCAGTACTTC. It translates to CASKSSKNIQYF.

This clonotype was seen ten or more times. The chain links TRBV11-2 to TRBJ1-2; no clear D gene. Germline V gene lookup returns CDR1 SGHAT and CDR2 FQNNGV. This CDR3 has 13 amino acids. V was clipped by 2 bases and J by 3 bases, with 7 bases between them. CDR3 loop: CASSLIPDYGYTF. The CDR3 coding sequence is TGTGCCAGCAGCTTAATCCCAGACTATGGCTACACCTTC. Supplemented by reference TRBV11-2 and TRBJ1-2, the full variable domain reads EAGVAQSPRYKIIEKRQSVAFWCNPISGHATLYWYQQILGQGPKLLIQFQNNGVVDDSQLPKDRFSAERLKGVDSTLKIQPAKLEDSAVYLCASSLIPDYGYTFGSGTRLTVV.

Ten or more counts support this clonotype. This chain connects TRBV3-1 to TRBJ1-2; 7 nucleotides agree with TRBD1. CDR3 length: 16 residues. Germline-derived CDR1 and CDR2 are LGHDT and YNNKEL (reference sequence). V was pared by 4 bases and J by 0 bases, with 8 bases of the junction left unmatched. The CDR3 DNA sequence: TGTGCCAGCAGCCCCCGGGACAGCATTTCTAACTATGGCTACACCTTC. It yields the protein CASSPRDSISNYGYTF.

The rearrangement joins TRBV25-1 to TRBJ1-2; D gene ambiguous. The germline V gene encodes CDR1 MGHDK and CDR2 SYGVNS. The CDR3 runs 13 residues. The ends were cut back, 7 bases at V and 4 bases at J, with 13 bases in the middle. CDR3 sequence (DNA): TGTGCCAGCACTCTCGGGGAGACCTATGGCTACACCTTC. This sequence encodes CASTLGETYGYTF.

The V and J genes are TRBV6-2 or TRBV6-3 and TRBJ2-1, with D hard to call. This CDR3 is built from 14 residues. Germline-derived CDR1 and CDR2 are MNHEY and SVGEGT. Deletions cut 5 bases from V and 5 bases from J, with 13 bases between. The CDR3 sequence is CASSPWELDNEQFF. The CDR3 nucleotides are TGTGCCAGCAGTCCCTGGGAACTTGACAATGAGCAGTTCTTC.

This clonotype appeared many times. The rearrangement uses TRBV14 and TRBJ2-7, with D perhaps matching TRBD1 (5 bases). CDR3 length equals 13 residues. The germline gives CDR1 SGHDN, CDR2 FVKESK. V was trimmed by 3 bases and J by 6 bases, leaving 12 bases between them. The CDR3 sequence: CASSHRTQGEQYF. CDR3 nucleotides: TGTGCCAGCAGCCACCGGACGCAGGGCGAGCAGTACTTC. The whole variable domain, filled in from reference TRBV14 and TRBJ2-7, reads EAGVTQFPSHSVIEKGQTVTLRCDPISGHDNLYWYRRVMGKEIKFLLHFVKESKQDESGMPNNRFLAERTGGTYSTLKVQPAELEDSGVYFCASSHRTQGEQYFGPGTRLTVT.

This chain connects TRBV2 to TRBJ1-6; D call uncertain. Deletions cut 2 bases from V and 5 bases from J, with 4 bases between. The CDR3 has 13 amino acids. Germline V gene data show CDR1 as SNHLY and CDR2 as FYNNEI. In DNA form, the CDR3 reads TGTGCCAGCAGTGAACCTAATAATTCACCCCTCCACTTT. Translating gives CASSEPNNSPLHF.

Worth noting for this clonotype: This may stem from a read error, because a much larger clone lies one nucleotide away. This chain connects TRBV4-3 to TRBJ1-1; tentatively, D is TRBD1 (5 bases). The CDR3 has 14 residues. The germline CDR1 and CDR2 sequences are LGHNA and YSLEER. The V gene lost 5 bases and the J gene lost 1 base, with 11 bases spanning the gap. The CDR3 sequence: CASSKVTGNTEAFF. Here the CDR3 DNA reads TGCGCCAGCAGCAAGGTAACAGGGAACACTGAAGCTTTCTTT.

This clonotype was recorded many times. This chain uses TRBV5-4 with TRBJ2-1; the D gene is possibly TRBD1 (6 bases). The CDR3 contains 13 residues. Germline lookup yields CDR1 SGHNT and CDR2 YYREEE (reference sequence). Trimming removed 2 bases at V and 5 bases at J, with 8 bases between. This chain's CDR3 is CASSFRGNNEQFF. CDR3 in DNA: TGTGCCAGCAGCTTCAGGGGCAACAATGAGCAGTTCTTC.